The clone carrying this T cell receptor (beta chain) has a handful of counts. The data originate from a study of molecular identifiers for immune sequencing clone quantification. TCRdb passed the PCR reads through MiXCR, listing each CDR3 protein once. The sample contains about 630,000 distinct CDR3 sequences, 25% of which appear only once. The V and J ends lost 0 bases and 7 bases, in that order; junction bases with no gene match: 3. Looked up from germline, CDR1 is LNHNV and CDR2 is YYDKDF (reference sequence). This CDR3 comprises 16 residues. This chain links TRBV15 with TRBJ1-6, with 10 positions matching TRBD1. The clonotype originates from a human donor in good health. Some libraries in this study had Jurkat cell RNA spiked in. The sequencing input was naive CD8+ T cells from blood, with Jurkat cell RNA spiked in. Indicated subset: FACS-sorted CD8+CD4-CCR7+CD45RA+ naive T cells. In DNA, the CDR3 is TGTGCCACCAGCAGAGAGCCGGGACAGGGGAATTCACCCCTCCACTTT. Protein product: CATSREPGQGNSPLHF.